This T cell receptor (beta chain) was observed in a study of a mutant IDH1 vaccine in newly diagnosed glioma. Generated by immunoSEQ multiplex PCR, the TCRdb table keeps only in-frame clones and is missing some. The sample has about 36,000 clones; roughly 76% are singletons. In its sample, this clone was seen a few times. Its antigen is unknown. CDR3 length: 13 amino acids. The germline gives CDR1 SGHNT, CDR2 YYREEE (reference sequence). V was pared by 3 bases and J by 10 bases, with 14 bases between. The sample's time point: week 5, during vaccination. One vaccine dose held 300 ug of mutant IDH1 20-mer peptide and came with topical imiquimod.

The rearrangement links TRBV5-4 to TRBJ1-3; no clear D gene. This receptor was obtained from a man aged 45-60 years with glioma. The starting material was PBMCs, obtained from a glioma patient whose treatment included an IDH1 peptide vaccine. The CDR3 DNA reads as TGTGCCAGCAGCTCGGCCCCGTCGGGGACCATATATTTT. Translating gives CASSSAPSGTIYF. Full variable domain (rest looked up from reference TRBV5-4 and TRBJ1-3): ETGVTQSPTHLIKTRGQQVTLRCSSQSGHNTVSWYQQALGQGPQFIFQYYREEENGRGNFPPRFSGLQFPNYSSELNVNALELDDSALYLCASSSAPSGTIYFGEGSWLTVV.